This entry features one T cell receptor (beta chain) sequence. Germline values: CDR1 SEHNR, CDR2 FQNEAQ (reference sequence). The CDR3 length is 14 residues. V lost 1 base and J 4 bases, leaving 8 bases between the germline ends. Measured with immunoSEQ multiplex PCR; TCRdb has only the in-frame clones, and not every one. Of some 320,000 clones detected, under 95% appear once; the ten largest clones hold approximately 2.5%. This entry belongs to a study of blood T cell repertoires in COVID-19. Sequenced: PBMCs or T cells enriched from blood (not recorded which). The clonotype was recovered from a man in his 60s who had recovered from COVID-19. The genes are TRBV7-9 and TRBJ1-5, with a tentative D call TRBD1 (5 bases). CDR3 loop: CASSLGGGNQPQHF. CDR3 in DNA: TGTGCCAGCAGCTTAGGGGGGGGGAATCAGCCCCAGCATTTT.